One sample yielded the 15 T cell receptor beta chains listed below, sequenced in a study of blood T cell repertoires in COVID-19 (dated by TCRdb to 2020 to 2022). Library prep was done by the immunoSEQ multiplex PCR assay. TCRdb retrieved this table from immuneACCESS and kept in-frame rearrangements only. Not all clones are present; in checked studies, unresolved V genes account for under half, and no reason is known for the remainder. This sample is represented by roughly 57,000 clones; 90% of them were singletons. The ten largest clones add up to approximately 15% of the sample. The sample comprised peripheral blood. Source of these receptors: a man older than 75 with acute or convalescent COVID-19.

The rearrangement uses TRBV10-3 and TRBJ2-1; 11 bases agree with TRBD2. With 4 bases clipped from V and 2 bases from J, the junction kept 1 base outside the gene matches. Germline V lookup: CDR1 ENHRY, CDR2 SYGVKD. The CDR3 extends over 15 amino acids. The CDR3 region is CAISGTSGPYNEQFF. DNA of the CDR3: TGTGCCATCAGTGGGACTAGCGGGCCCTACAATGAGCAGTTCTTC.

The chain recombines TRBV12-3 or TRBV12-4 with TRBJ1-1; D may be TRBD1 (5 bases). The CDR3 totals 12 residues. The V end lost 5 bases, the J end lost 11 bases, and 15 bases lay between the germline ends. In DNA form, the CDR3 reads TGTGCCAGCAGTACCTATGGGGGGGATGCTTTCTTT. This sequence encodes CASSTYGGDAFF.

The chain employs TRBV25-1 and TRBJ1-2; the match to TRBD1 covers 8 bases. Losses at the gene ends were 4 bases for V and 0 bases for J; bases not matched to a gene: 10. The CDR3 length is 17 residues. The germline CDR1 and CDR2 sequences are MGHDK and SYGVNS. The CDR3: CASSALGQGTANYGYTF. Written as DNA, the CDR3 is TGTGCCAGCAGTGCCCTCGGACAGGGAACAGCTAACTATGGCTACACCTTC.

The chain links TRBV10-3 to TRBJ2-3, with D perhaps TRBD1 (6 bases). Germline V lookup: CDR1 ENHRY, CDR2 SYGVKD. V was cut by 5 bases and J by 2 bases, with 11 bases left in between. The CDR3 length is 14 residues. The CDR3 sequence: CAISKQGSTDTQYF. The CDR3 DNA sequence: TGTGCCATCAGTAAACAGGGTTCCACAGATACGCAGTATTTT.

The chain has TRBV7-2 and TRBJ2-5; 7 bases map to TRBD1. Germline CDR1 and CDR2: SGHTA and FQGNSA. CDR3 length equals 14 residues. J was trimmed by 5 bases and V by 1 base; bases with no gene match: 4. The CDR3 coding sequence is TGTGCCAGCAGCTTAGGTGCGACAGGGGAGACCCAGTACTTC. Protein product: CASSLGATGETQYF.

The chain carries TRBV4-1 and TRBJ1-6, with 9 bases aligning to TRBD1. The CDR3 is 13 amino acids. The germline CDR1 and CDR2 sequences are MGHRA and YSYEKL. Losses at the gene ends were 3 bases for V and 14 bases for J; bases not matched to a gene: 5. This CDR3 reads CASSQLQGATLHF. DNA of the CDR3: TGCGCCAGCAGCCAGCTACAGGGGGCGACCCTCCACTTT.

This chain links TRBV6-1 with TRBJ1-4; D is perhaps TRBD1 (5 bases). From germline, CDR1 is MNHNS and CDR2 SASEGT. V was cut by 2 bases and J by 0 bases, with 13 bases left in between. CDR3 size: 17 residues. DNA for the CDR3: TGTGCCAGCAGTGAACGGGGGAGACCGGCAACTAATGAAAAACTGTTTTTT. Translated, it gives CASSERGRPATNEKLFF.

The chain recombines TRBV19 with TRBJ2-1; tentatively, D is TRBD1 (6 bases). The CDR3 is 15 amino acids. Trimming took 1 base from V and 7 from J, leaving 14 bases between them. CDR1 and CDR2 from the germline V gene are LNHDA and SQIVND (reference sequence). In DNA, the CDR3 is TGTGCCAGTAGTATAGGTCAGGGGCAACTGAATGAGCAGTTCTTC. Encoded protein: CASSIGQGQLNEQFF.

J is TRBJ1-2 and V is TRBV7-9, with 9 positions matching TRBD1. This CDR3 contains 15 residues. CDR1 and CDR2 from the germline V gene are SEHNR and FQNEAQ (reference sequence). J lost 7 bases, V lost 5 bases, and 11 bases had no gene match. The CDR3 reads CASSGQQGAESGYTF. The CDR3 DNA reads TGTGCCAGCAGCGGGCAACAGGGGGCTGAAAGTGGCTACACCTTC.

The chain recombines TRBV3-1 (or the pseudogene TRBV3-2) with TRBJ2-5; 7 bases line up with TRBD2. This CDR3 is built from 14 residues. The germline V gene has CDR1 LGHDT and CDR2 YNNKEL (reference sequence). The junction had 1 base not matched to a gene; V was cut back by 2 bases and J by 1 base. CDR3 residues: CASSQQRGQETQYF. CDR3 bases: TGTGCCAGCAGCCAACAGCGGGGCCAAGAGACCCAGTACTTC.

The chain joins TRBV7-6 to TRBJ2-7; 7 bases map to TRBD1. Trimming cost V 3 bases and J 5 bases; bases outside gene matches: 4. This CDR3 contains 13 residues. CDR1 and CDR2 from the germline V gene are SGHVS and FNYEAQ. The CDR3 DNA follows: TGTGCCAGCAGCTTGACAGGGTCCCACGAGCAGTACTTC. It codes for CASSLTGSHEQYF.

The chain joins TRBV7-3 to TRBJ1-2; 7 bases are shared with TRBD1. The J segment lost 2 bases and the V segment lost 5 bases, leaving 5 bases of the junction unmatched. CDR3 length: 14 amino acids. CDR1 SGHTA and CDR2 FQGTGA come from the germline V gene. This chain's CDR3 is CASSPGTANYGYTF. The CDR3, as DNA: TGTGCCAGCAGCCCCGGGACAGCGAACTATGGCTACACCTTC.

This sequence joins TRBV19 and TRBJ2-1, with 12 positions matching TRBD2. CDR3 length: 18 amino acids. Trimming cost V 6 bases and J 0 bases; bases outside gene matches: 9. Germline assignment: CDR1 LNHDA and CDR2 SQIVND (reference sequence). CDR3 amino acids: CASRSTSGGRSSYNEQFF. Here the CDR3 DNA reads TGTGCCAGTAGATCGACTAGCGGGGGACGAAGCTCCTACAATGAGCAGTTCTTC.

The V call is TRBV13, the J call TRBJ1-4; possible D gene TRBD1, 5 bases. The length of the CDR3 is 14 residues. V was trimmed by 5 bases and J by 5 bases, leaving 12 bases between them. The germline V gene encodes CDR1 PRHDT and CDR2 FYEKMQ (reference sequence). The CDR3 coding sequence is TGTGCCAGCAGCGTCGGACGGGGGAATGAAAAACTGTTTTTT. It encodes CASSVGRGNEKLFF. Using reference TRBV13 and TRBJ1-4 for the parts outside the CDR3, the full variable domain is AAGVIQSPRHLIKEKRETATLKCYPIPRHDTVYWYQQGPGQDPQFLISFYEKMQSDKGSIPDRFSAQQFSDYHSELNMSSLELGDSALYFCASSVGRGNEKLFFGSGTQLSVL.

As concerns this clone: An end of the junction does not agree with germline; a read error may underlie this. The chain links TRBV4-1 to TRBJ1-4; D possibly corresponds to TRBD1 (5 bases). There are 12 residues in the CDR3. Germline CDR1 MGHRA, CDR2 YSYEKL. For the CDR3, the DNA is TGCGCCAGCAGCCAAGGACAGTTTATAGTCCTTTTT. Residues: CASSQGQFIVLF.